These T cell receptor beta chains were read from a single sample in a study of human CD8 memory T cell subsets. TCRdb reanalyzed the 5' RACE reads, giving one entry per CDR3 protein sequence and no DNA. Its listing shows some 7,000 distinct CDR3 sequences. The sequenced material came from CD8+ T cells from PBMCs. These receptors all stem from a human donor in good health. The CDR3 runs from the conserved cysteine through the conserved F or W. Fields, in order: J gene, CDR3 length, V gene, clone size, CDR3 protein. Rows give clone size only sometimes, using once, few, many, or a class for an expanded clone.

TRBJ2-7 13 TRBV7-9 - CASSFGRSYEQYF
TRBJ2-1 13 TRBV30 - CAWQGPSYNEQFF
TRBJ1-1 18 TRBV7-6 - CASSLTVPTDRLDTEAFF
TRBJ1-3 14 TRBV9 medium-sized CASSWGGSGNTIYF
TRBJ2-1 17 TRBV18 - CASSKPGLAGPYNEQFF
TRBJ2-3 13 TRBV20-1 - CSLRLAEGSAQYF
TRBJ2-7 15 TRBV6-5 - CASSYLSGSNYEQYF
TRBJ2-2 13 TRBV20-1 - CSARDENTGELFF
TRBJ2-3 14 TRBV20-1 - CSESGYLGTDTQYF
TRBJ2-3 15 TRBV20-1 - CSARDLTGSTDTQYF
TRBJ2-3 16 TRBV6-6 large CASSYGFGTSTDTQYF
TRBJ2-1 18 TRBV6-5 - CASSHRDSGLSSYNEQFF
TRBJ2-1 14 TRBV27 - CASTLASTHNEQFF
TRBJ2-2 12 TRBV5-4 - CASSFGGGELFF
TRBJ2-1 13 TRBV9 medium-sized CASSVGLAGEQFF
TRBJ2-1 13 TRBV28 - CASSGSSYNEQFF
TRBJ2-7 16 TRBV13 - CASSSRRDGETYEQYF
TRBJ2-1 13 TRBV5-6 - CASSFRGFDEQFF
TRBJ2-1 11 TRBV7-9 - CASGNYNEQFF
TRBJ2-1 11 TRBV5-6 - CASSLGGEQFF
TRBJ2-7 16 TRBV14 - CASSQEKREAGIEQYF
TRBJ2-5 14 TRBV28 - CASNNQGDQETQYF
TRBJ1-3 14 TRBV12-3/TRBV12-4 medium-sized CASSFRISGNTIYF
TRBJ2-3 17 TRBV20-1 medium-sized CSANLEAGLMVPDTQYF
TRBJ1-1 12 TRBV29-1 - CSVVTGNTEAFF
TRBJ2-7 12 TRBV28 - CASSTGEGEQYF
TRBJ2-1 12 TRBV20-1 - CSAREESFEQFF
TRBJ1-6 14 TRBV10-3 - CATEDRIDNSPLHF
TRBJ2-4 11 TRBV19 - CASSYGAIQYF
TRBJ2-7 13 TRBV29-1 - CSVVGTAKGEQYF
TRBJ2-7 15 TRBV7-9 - CASSPRTSGANEQYF
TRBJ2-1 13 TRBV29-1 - CSVASRHSAEQFF
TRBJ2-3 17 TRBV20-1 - CSARDPLGGTGTDTQYF
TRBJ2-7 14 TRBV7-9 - CASSLAEGAWEQYF
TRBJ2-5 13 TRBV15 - CATSTGGEETQYF
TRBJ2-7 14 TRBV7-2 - CASSQWAGMYEQYF